The 6 T cell receptor beta chains below were found in one sample sequenced in a study of regulatory T cells in long-lasting Graves disease. Time point meaning: newly diagnosed GD, antithyroid drugs for less than 3 months. PBMC-extracted RNA yielded the TCR library. In building TCR beta libraries, iRepertoire HTBI primers were used together with Arm-PCR of CDR3 regions. MiXCR was run by TCRdb on the multiplex PCR reads, yielding one entry per CDR3 protein. In the table there are roughly 530,000 distinct CDR3 sequences, roughly a sixth of which are singletons. These sequences were also reported in another study, on T cells in Graves' hyperthyroidism and ophthalmopathy.

Material: peripheral blood mononuclear cells (PBMCs), obtained at new diagnosis, from a patient treated with antithyroid drugs. The receptor source for this set is a woman aged 35-65 years with Graves disease.

This clonotype was counted ten times or more. The CDR3 sequence is CASSLAPRGGDTQYF. CDR3 in DNA: TGTGCCAGCAGTTTAGCTCCGCGGGGTGGAGATACGCAGTATTTT. The rearrangement links TRBV27 to TRBJ2-3, with a possible D match to TRBD2 (6 bases). Germline CDR1 MNHEY, CDR2 SMNVEV (reference sequence). The V end lost 2 bases, the J end lost 5 bases, and 14 bases lay between the germline ends. The CDR3 loop spans 15 amino acids.

The chain employs TRBV9 and TRBJ2-5, with a possible D match to TRBD2 (6 bases). The V and J ends lost 0 bases and 2 bases respectively, with 11 bases between them. Germline CDR1 is SGDLS and CDR2 is YYNGEE. CDR3 size: 15 residues. The CDR3 loop reads CASSVGGVAQETQYF. In DNA form, the CDR3 reads TGTGCCAGCAGCGTAGGGGGGGTAGCACAAGAGACCCAGTACTTC. The full variable domain, in which reference TRBV9 and TRBJ2-5 provide the parts outside the CDR3, is DSGVTQTPKHLITATGQRVTLRCSPRSGDLSVYWYQQSLDQGLQFLIQYYNGEERAKGNILERFSAQQFPDLHSELNLSSLELGDSALYFCASSVGGVAQETQYFGPGTRLLVL.

The chain carries TRBV12-3 or TRBV12-4 and TRBJ1-5, with D maybe TRBD1 (6 bases). The CDR3 is 16 amino acids. The V end was cut by 6 bases, the J end by 1 base, with 16 bases between. DNA of the CDR3: TGTGCCAGCAGCCCTGAAGGGGGGCTGAGCAATCAGCCCCAGCATTTT. Its translation is CASSPEGGLSNQPQHF.

This clonotype appeared many times. The junction departs from the called germline gene at one end, perhaps through a read error. V and J are TRBV28 and TRBJ2-7, with a possible D match to TRBD2 (5 bases). The germline V gene encodes CDR1 MDHEN and CDR2 SYDVKM. The CDR3 totals 12 residues. CDR3 in amino acids: CASSLSGYEQYF. DNA of the CDR3: TGTGCCAGCAGCTTATCGGGATACGAGCAGTACTTC.

This clonotype was picked up many times. The chain couples TRBV9 to TRBJ1-2; D unresolved. The germline V and J ends were trimmed by 2 bases and 2 bases, with 10 bases remaining between them. Germline values: CDR1 SGDLS, CDR2 YYNGEE. CDR3 length equals 14 residues. The CDR3 DNA follows: TGTGCCAGCAGCGTTGAGCCCACAAACTATGGCTACACCTTC. Its translation: CASSVEPTNYGYTF. Filled out from reference TRBV9 and TRBJ1-2, the complete variable domain reads DSGVTQTPKHLITATGQRVTLRCSPRSGDLSVYWYQQSLDQGLQFLIQYYNGEERAKGNILERFSAQQFPDLHSELNLSSLELGDSALYFCASSVEPTNYGYTFGSGTRLTVV.

As to this clonotype: Its ends do not fully match the called genes, so a read error is possible. The genes are TRBV5-5 and TRBJ1-4, with TRBD1 matching over 9 bases. The CDR3 spans 14 residues. In germline, CDR1 is SGHKS, CDR2 YYEKEE (reference sequence). The CDR3 protein is CASSPGQGSEKLFF. The CDR3 nucleotides are TGCGCCAGCAGCCCGGGACAGGGAAGCGAAAAACTGTTTTTT.